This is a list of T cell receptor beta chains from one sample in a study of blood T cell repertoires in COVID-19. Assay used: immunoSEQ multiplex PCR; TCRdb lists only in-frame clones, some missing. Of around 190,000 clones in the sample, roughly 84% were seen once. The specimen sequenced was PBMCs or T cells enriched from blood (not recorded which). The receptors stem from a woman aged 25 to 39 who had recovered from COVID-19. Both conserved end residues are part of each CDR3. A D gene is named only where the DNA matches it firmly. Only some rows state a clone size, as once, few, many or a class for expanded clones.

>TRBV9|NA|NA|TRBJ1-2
CASSVGGGNYYGYTF
TGTGCCAGCAGCGTAGGTGGGGGGAACTACTATGGCTACACCTTC
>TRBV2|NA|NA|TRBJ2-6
CASSDQGIGANVLTF
TGTGCCAGCAGTGATCAGGGGATCGGGGCCAACGTCCTGACTTTC
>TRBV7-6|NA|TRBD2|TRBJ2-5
CASSSTRLAEETQYF
TGTGCCAGCAGCTCCACTCGACTAGCGGAAGAGACCCAGTACTTC
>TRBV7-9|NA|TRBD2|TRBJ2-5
CASSFRTSGGAAETQYF
TGTGCCAGCAGCTTCCGTACTAGCGGGGGGGCGGCAGAGACCCAGTACTTC
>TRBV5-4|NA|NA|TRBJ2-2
CASILRGTGELFF
TGTGCCAGCATCCTCAGGGGCACCGGGGAGCTGTTTTTT
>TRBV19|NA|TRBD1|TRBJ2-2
CASSRQGVTGELFF
TGTGCCAGTAGTAGACAGGGGGTCACCGGGGAGCTGTTTTTT
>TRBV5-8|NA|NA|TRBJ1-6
CASSLGALGTTLSYNSPLHF
TGTGCCAGCAGCTTGGGGGCGTTGGGGACAACCCTCTCCTATAATTCACCCCTCCACTTT
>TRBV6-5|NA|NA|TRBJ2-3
CASSSPGTDTQYF
TGTGCCAGCAGTTCCCCAGGCACAGATACGCAGTATTTT
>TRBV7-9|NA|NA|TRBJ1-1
CASSPWVGSTEAFF
TGTGCCAGCAGCCCCTGGGTGGGGAGCACTGAAGCTTTCTTT
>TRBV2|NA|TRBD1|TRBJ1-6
CASTTGTEDSPLHF
TGTGCCAGCACTACCGGGACAGAAGATTCACCCCTCCACTTT
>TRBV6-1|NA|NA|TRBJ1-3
CASSEAPRQGGNTIYF
TGTGCCAGCAGTGAAGCCCCCAGGCAGGGGGGAAACACCATATATTTT
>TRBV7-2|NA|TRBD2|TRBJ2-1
CASSLSGRRDNEQFF
TGTGCCAGCAGCCTTAGCGGGAGGAGGGACAATGAGCAGTTCTTC
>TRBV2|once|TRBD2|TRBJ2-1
CASSEQGLAVGDEQFF
TGTGCCAGCAGTGAGCAAGGACTAGCGGTTGGGGATGAGCAGTTCTTC
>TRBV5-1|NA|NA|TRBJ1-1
CASSPARGPTQNTEAFF
TGCGCCAGCAGCCCCGCCCGGGGTCCAACCCAAAACACTGAAGCTTTCTTT
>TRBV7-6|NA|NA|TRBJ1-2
CASSPRSGNYGYTF
TGTGCCAGCAGCCCGAGGTCGGGAAACTATGGCTACACCTTC
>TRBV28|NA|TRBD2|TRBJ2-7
CASSILAPKGEQYF
TGTGCCAGCAGTATACTAGCGCCCAAAGGCGAGCAGTACTTC
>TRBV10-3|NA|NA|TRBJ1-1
CAISESGGLDTEAFF
TGTGCCATCAGTGAGTCCGGGGGGCTTGACACTGAAGCTTTCTTT
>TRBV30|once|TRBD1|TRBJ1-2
CAWSVGQDRGYGYTF
TGTGCCTGGAGTGTAGGCCAGGACAGGGGATATGGCTACACCTTC
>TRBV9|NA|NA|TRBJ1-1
CASSAVLNTEAFF
TGTGCCAGCTCCGCGGTTTTGAACACTGAAGCTTTCTTT
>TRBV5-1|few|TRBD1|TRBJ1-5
CASSLVWGQKTGQPQHF
TGCGCCAGCAGCCTGGTATGGGGACAGAAGACGGGTCAGCCCCAGCATTTT
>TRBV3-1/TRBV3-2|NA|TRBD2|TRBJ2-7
CASTSSGGLYEQYF
TGTGCCAGCACTTCTAGCGGGGGCCTCTACGAGCAGTACTTC
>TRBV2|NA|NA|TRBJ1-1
CASRDPTGSTNTEAFF
TGTGCCAGCAGGGACCCGACAGGATCAACGAACACTGAAGCTTTCTTT
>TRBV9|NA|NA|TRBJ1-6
CASSVLGEGSPLHF
TGTGCCAGCAGCGTATTAGGGGAGGGATCACCCCTCCACTTT
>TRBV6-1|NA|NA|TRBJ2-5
CASSESTGGYQETQYF
TGTGCCAGCAGTGAAAGTACAGGTGGATACCAAGAGACCCAGTACTTC
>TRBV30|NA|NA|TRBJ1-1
CAWTLSRSRVRTEAFF
TGTGCCTGGACCCTTAGCCGCTCACGGGTACGGACTGAAGCTTTCTTT
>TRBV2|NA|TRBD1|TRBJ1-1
CASSDRDRVAFF
TGTGCCAGCAGTGACCGGGACAGGGTGGCTTTCTTT
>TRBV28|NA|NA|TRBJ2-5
CAVADQETQYF
TGTGCCGTAGCGGACCAAGAGACCCAGTACTTC
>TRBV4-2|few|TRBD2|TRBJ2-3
CASSQDPAGITDTQYF
TGTGCCAGCAGCCAAGATCCAGCGGGAATCACAGATACGCAGTATTTT
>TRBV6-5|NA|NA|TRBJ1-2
CASSTGTMAPYGYTF
TGTGCCAGCAGCACCGGGACAATGGCGCCCTATGGCTACACCTTC
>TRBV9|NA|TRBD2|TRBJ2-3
CASSVESSGGRFTDTQYF
TGTGCCAGCAGCGTAGAATCATCGGGGGGAAGGTTCACAGATACGCAGTATTTT
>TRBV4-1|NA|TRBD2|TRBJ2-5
CASSEWGGLQETQYF
TGCGCCAGCAGCGAGTGGGGGGGACTTCAAGAGACCCAGTACTTC
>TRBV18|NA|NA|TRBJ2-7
CASSSSSYEQYF
TGTGCCAGCTCATCCTCCTCCTACGAGCAGTACTTC
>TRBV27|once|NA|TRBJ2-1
CASSSGGSYNEQFF
TGTGCCAGCAGTTCAGGGGGGTCCTACAATGAGCAGTTCTTC
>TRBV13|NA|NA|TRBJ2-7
CASSFMRDPSYEQYF
TGTGCCAGCAGCTTCATGCGGGACCCCTCCTACGAGCAGTACTTC
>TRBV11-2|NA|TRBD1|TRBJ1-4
CASSLDLGTGEKLFF
TGTGCCAGCAGCTTAGACTTGGGGACAGGGGAAAAACTGTTTTTT
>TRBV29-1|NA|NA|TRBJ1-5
CSVVPDGLAGSQHF
TGCAGCGTTGTCCCCGACGGGTTAGCTGGGTCCCAGCATTTT
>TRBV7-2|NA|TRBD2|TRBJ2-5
CASSLVVQRGETQYF
TGTGCCAGCAGCTTAGTCGTTCAGCGGGGAGAGACCCAGTACTTC
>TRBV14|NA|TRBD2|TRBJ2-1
CASSQDSTSGGEYNEQFF
TGTGCCAGCAGCCAAGATAGCACTAGCGGGGGGGAATACAATGAGCAGTTCTTC
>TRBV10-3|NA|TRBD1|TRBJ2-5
CAIRAGGQETQYF
TGTGCCATCAGGGCAGGGGGCCAAGAGACCCAGTACTTC
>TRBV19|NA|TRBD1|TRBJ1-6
CASSPKQRQGSSYNSPLHF
TGTGCCAGTAGTCCAAAACAGCGACAGGGGAGCTCCTATAATTCACCCCTCCACTTT
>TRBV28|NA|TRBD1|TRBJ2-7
CASVDPKTGPNSYEQYF
TGTGCCAGCGTAGATCCCAAGACAGGGCCTAACTCCTACGAGCAGTACTTC
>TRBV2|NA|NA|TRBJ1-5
CASKGVVIGQPQHF
TGTGCCAGCAAGGGAGTGGTGATCGGTCAGCCCCAGCATTTT
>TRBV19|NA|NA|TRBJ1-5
CASMWGGGNQPQHF
TGTGCCAGTATGTGGGGGGGTGGCAATCAGCCCCAGCATTTT
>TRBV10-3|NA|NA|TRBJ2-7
CAIALGREQYF
TGTGCCATAGCACTAGGGCGAGAGCAGTACTTC
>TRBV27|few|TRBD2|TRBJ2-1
CASTLAGGPNNEQFF
TGTGCCAGCACCCTAGCGGGAGGGCCAAACAATGAGCAGTTCTTC